These 26 T cell receptor beta chains were sequenced from one sample in a study of CXCR3-negative and CXCR3-positive naive CD8 T cells. Antigens for these TCRs are unknown. General study findings and limits: TRB CDR3 hydrophobicity was greater in CXCR3-positive naive cells than in CXCR3-negative naive cells.

The libraries of TRB cDNA were constructed through 5' RACE using UMI labels. TCRdb re-called the 5' RACE reads and gives one entry per CDR3 protein, without DNA. The specimen's table records thousands of distinct CDR3 sequences. The sample taken for sequencing was naive CXCR3+ CD8+ T cells from blood. Sample subset: CD45RO-CCR7+CD27+CD95- naive CD8+ T cells expressing CXCR3 (TNR3+). The receptors stem from a human donor in good health. Some clones in this sample may be carry-over from other donors' samples.

This clonotype is labeled medium-sized (0.01 to 0.1%) based on frequency. V and J are TRBV30 and TRBJ1-1; the TCRdb call, TRBD1, lacks DNA for checking. The CDR3 extends over 16 amino acids. Germline-derived CDR1 and CDR2 are GTSNPN and SVGIG (reference sequence). CDR3 residues: CAWSPLDNPWSTEAFF. The full variable domain, rest sourced from reference TRBV30 and TRBJ1-1, is SQTIHQWPATLVQPVGSPLSLECTVEGTSNPNLYWYRQAAGRGLQLLFYSVGIGQISSEVPQNLSASRPQDRQFILSSKKLLLSDSGFYLCAWSPLDNPWSTEAFFGQGTRLTVV.

Its frequency marks this clonotype as medium-sized. V and J are TRBV7-9 and TRBJ2-6. Germline CDR1 and CDR2: SEHNR and FQNEAQ (reference sequence). The CDR3 runs to 15 residues. CDR3 region: CASSFAPSGANVLTF. The whole variable domain, remainder taken from reference TRBV7-9 and TRBJ2-6, is DTGVSQNPRHKITKRGQNVTFRCDPISEHNRLYWYRQTLGQGPEFLTYFQNEAQLEKSRLLSDRFSAERPKGSFSTLEIQRTEQGDSAMYLCASSFAPSGANVLTFGAGSRLTVL.

This clonotype is medium-sized by frequency. V is TRBV11-3 and J is TRBJ2-3; TCRdb's assignment of TRBD2 cannot be checked, as there is no DNA. Germline CDR1 is SGHNT and CDR2 is YENEEA. This CDR3 contains 17 residues. CDR3 loop: CASSQRTSGSTADTQYF. The variable domain in full, completed from reference TRBV11-3 and TRBJ2-3, reads EAGVVQSPRYKIIEKKQPVAFWCNPISGHNTLYWYLQNLGQGPELLIRYENEEAVDDSQLPKDRFSAERLKGVDSTLKIQPAELGDSAVYLCASSQRTSGSTADTQYFGPGTRLTVL.

This clonotype registers medium-sized by frequency. This rearrangement joins TRBV29-1 to TRBJ2-4. CDR1 is SQVTM, CDR2 ANQGSEA, per germline. This CDR3 contains 13 residues. This chain's CDR3 is CSVFLLGKNIQYF.

This clonotype counts as medium-sized by frequency. The chain uses TRBV4-1 and TRBJ1-1. CDR3 size: 15 residues. The germline CDR1 and CDR2 sequences are MGHRA and YSYEKL. The CDR3 reads CASSQTILELTEAFF.

The chain combines TRBV11-2 with TRBJ2-1; TCRdb's D call of TRBD2 is untestable without DNA. CDR1 is SGHAT and CDR2 is FQNNGV in the germline V gene. The length of the CDR3 is 12 residues. The CDR3 spells CASSLMRERRFF.

Its frequency marks this clonotype as medium-sized. J is TRBJ2-3 and V is TRBV29-1; TCRdb gives TRBD2 as the D gene, but with no DNA this cannot be confirmed. The germline V gene has CDR1 SQVTM and CDR2 ANQGSEA. CDR3 length equals 15 residues. The CDR3 spells CSVGASGRSSDTQYF.

Judged by frequency, this clonotype is medium-sized (0.01 to 0.1%). This chain joins TRBV10-3 and TRBJ2-5; with no DNA, the TCRdb D assignment of TRBD1 cannot be verified. Looked up from germline, CDR1 is ENHRY and CDR2 is SYGVKD. This CDR3 spans 14 amino acids. CDR3 amino acids: CAISEDRAVETQYF.

This chain joins TRBV5-6 and TRBJ2-7. The CDR3 consists of 14 residues. CDR1 is SGHDT and CDR2 is YYEEEE in the germline V gene. The chain's CDR3 is CASSLKDRYYEQYF.

The chain combines TRBV7-6 with TRBJ2-5; TCRdb outputs TRBD1, but without DNA this stays unchecked. CDR3 size: 14 residues. The germline V gene encodes CDR1 SGHVS and CDR2 FNYEAQ. Here the CDR3 reads CASSLGGQQETQYF.

The chain employs TRBV7-9 and TRBJ2-7; without DNA, the TCRdb call of TRBD1 cannot be checked. Per germline, CDR1 SEHNR and CDR2 FQNEAQ (reference sequence). CDR3 length equals 16 residues. Here the CDR3 reads CASSLMTNPYYYEQYF.

The gene calls are TRBV5-8 and TRBJ2-3; no DNA is available, so the TRBD1 call from TCRdb remains unchecked. The CDR3 totals 15 residues. Germline V gene lookup returns CDR1 SGHTS and CDR2 YDEGEE. CDR3: CASSTGTGVTDTQYF.

The chain recombines TRBV2 with TRBJ2-1; TCRdb designates TRBD1, a call that cannot be tested without DNA. CDR1 is SNHLY, CDR2 FYNNEI, per germline. The CDR3 sequence is 13 residues long. CDR3 sequence reads: CASSVTGGSEQFF.

The gene calls are TRBV2 and TRBJ2-1. Germline assignment: CDR1 SNHLY and CDR2 FYNNEI. This CDR3 is built from 11 residues. CDR3 loop: CASEAYNEQFF.

The chain has TRBV7-8 and TRBJ2-1. CDR3 length: 13 residues. Germline lookup yields CDR1 SGHVS and CDR2 FQNEAQ. This CDR3 reads CASSSRVNGEQFF.

The rearrangement joins TRBV9 to TRBJ2-7; without DNA, the TCRdb call of TRBD1 cannot be checked. CDR1 is SGDLS and CDR2 is YYNGEE in the germline V gene. The CDR3 totals 13 residues. CDR3 sequence reads: CASSGPVGNEQYF. The entire variable domain, with the rest obtained from reference TRBV9 and TRBJ2-7, is as follows: DSGVTQTPKHLITATGQRVTLRCSPRSGDLSVYWYQQSLDQGLQFLIQYYNGEERAKGNILERFSAQQFPDLHSELNLSSLELGDSALYFCASSGPVGNEQYFGPGTRLTVT.

The V call is TRBV19, the J call TRBJ1-1. The CDR3 consists of 12 residues. CDR1 is LNHDA and CDR2 is SQIVND in the germline V gene (reference sequence). CDR3 in amino acids: CASSSMVTEAFF.

Its frequency marks this clonotype as medium-sized (0.01 to 0.1%). The rearrangement joins TRBV7-3 to TRBJ2-3; absent DNA, TCRdb's TRBD2 call cannot be checked. CDR3 length: 15 residues. Germline V gives CDR1 SGHTA, CDR2 FQGTGA. CDR3 in amino acids: CASSPVAGPTDTQYF. Based on the CDR3 plus reference TRBV7-3 and TRBJ2-3, the full variable domain is GAGVSQTPSNKVTEKGKYVELRCDPISGHTALYWYRQSLGQGPEFLIYFQGTGAADDSGLPNDRFFAVRPEGSVSTLKIQRTERGDSAVYLCASSPVAGPTDTQYFGPGTRLTVL.

By frequency, this clonotype is medium-sized. The V call is TRBV7-9, the J call TRBJ2-5; TCRdb lists TRBD2, though no DNA is available to test this call. Germline CDR1 is SEHNR and CDR2 is FQNEAQ (reference sequence). The CDR3 sequence is 16 residues long. CDR3 sequence: CASSFDAGGPRETQYF.

V is TRBV6-5 and J is TRBJ1-2; TCRdb's D call of TRBD1 is untestable without DNA. This CDR3 has 14 residues. Germline V CDR1 and CDR2: MNHEY, SVGAGI. The CDR3 reads CASSEDKGGYGYTF.

This clonotype is medium-sized by frequency. CDR3 protein: CASSWTGNYGYTF. The chain recombines TRBV27 with TRBJ1-2; TCRdb's assignment of TRBD1 cannot be checked, as there is no DNA. Looked up from germline, CDR1 is MNHEY and CDR2 is SMNVEV (reference sequence). CDR3 size: 13 residues.

V gene TRBV2 combines with J gene TRBJ2-5. Germline V gene data show CDR1 as SNHLY and CDR2 as FYNNEI. CDR3 length: 14 amino acids. This chain's CDR3 is CASSGERNQETQYF.

This clonotype is labeled medium-sized based on frequency. The chain has TRBV20-1 and TRBJ2-7. The CDR3 has 13 amino acids. Germline V gives CDR1 DFQATT, CDR2 SNEGSKA (reference sequence). CDR3 sequence reads: CSARDWSSYEQYF.

The chain combines TRBV3-1 with TRBJ2-2; the D call of TRBD2 rests on TCRdb alone, since no DNA is present to check it. This CDR3 has 20 amino acids. Germline V gene data show CDR1 as LGHDT and CDR2 as YNNKEL (reference sequence). CDR3 sequence reads: CASSQVGLAGGSSSTGELFF. Drawing the rest from reference TRBV3-1 and TRBJ2-2, the complete variable domain is DTAVSQTPKYLVTQMGNDKSIKCEQNLGHDTMYWYKQDSKKFLKIMFSYNNKELIINETVPNRFSPKSPDKAHLNLHINSLELGDSAVYFCASSQVGLAGGSSSTGELFFGEGSRLTVL.

The rearrangement links TRBV27 to TRBJ2-6; without DNA, the TCRdb call of TRBD1 cannot be checked. The length of the CDR3 is 18 residues. The germline V gene encodes CDR1 MNHEY and CDR2 SMNVEV (reference sequence). This CDR3 reads CASSATGGFPLGANVLTF. Based on the CDR3 plus reference TRBV27 and TRBJ2-6, the full variable domain is EAQVTQNPRYLITVTGKKLTVTCSQNMNHEYMSWYRQDPGLGLRQIYYSMNVEVTDKGDVPEGYKVSRKEKRNFPLILESPSPNQTSLYFCASSATGGFPLGANVLTFGAGSRLTVL.

The V gene is TRBV6-1, the J gene TRBJ2-3. The CDR3 sequence is 14 residues long. Germline lookup yields CDR1 MNHNS and CDR2 SASEGT. The CDR3 spells CASSDLGITDTQYF.